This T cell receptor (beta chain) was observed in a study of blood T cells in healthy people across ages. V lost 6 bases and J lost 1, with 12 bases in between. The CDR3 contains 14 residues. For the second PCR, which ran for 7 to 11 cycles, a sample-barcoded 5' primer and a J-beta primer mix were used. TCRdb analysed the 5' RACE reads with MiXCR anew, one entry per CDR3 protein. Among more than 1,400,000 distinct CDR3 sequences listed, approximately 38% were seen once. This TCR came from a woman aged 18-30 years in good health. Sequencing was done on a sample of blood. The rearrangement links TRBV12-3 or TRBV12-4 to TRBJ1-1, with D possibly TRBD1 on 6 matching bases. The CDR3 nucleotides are TGTGCCAGCAGGGGGGGGACACCGAACACTGAAGCTTTCTTT. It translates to CASRGGTPNTEAFF.